These 6 T cell receptor gamma chains originate from one sample sequenced in a study of γδ T cells in repeated Plasmodium falciparum infection. TCRdb made new clone calls on the multiplex PCR reads using CATT. The sample lists about 26,000 gamma-chain clones, around 2.9% occurring once. Bulk repertoires came from Vgamma9/Vdelta2+ or Vdelta2-negative gammadelta T cells flow-sorted from PBMC. Sample: gamma-delta T cells from blood. Receptors originate from a pool of human donors (malaria-infected and uninfected, not separated).

A few counts support this clone. This DNA translates differently at residue 4 from the TCRdb protein, which is that of a much larger clone; a read error is likely, and the protein shown is the DNA's own translation. Other DNA sequences in this specimen translate into the identical CDR3. This CDR3 reads CALREVRKELGKKIKVF. The CDR3 DNA reads TGTGCCTTGAGGGAGGTGCGAAAAGAGTTGGGCAAAAAAATCAAGGTATTT. The genes are TRGV9 and TRGJP. Here the J gene was assigned by germline matching of the DNA, as TCRdb has none. CDR3 length: 17 amino acids. The germline V gene encodes CDR1 GITISATS and CDR2 ISYDGTV (reference sequence).

As for this clone: This DNA translates differently at residue 11 from the TCRdb protein, which is that of a much larger clone; a read error is likely, and the protein shown is the DNA's own translation. The rearrangement links TRGV9 to TRGJ1 or TRGJ2. The J gene, missing from TCRdb, was assigned here through DNA to germline matching. The J segment lost 8 bases and the V segment lost 0 bases, leaving 13 bases of the junction unmatched. CDR1 and CDR2 from the germline V gene are GITISATS and ISYDGTV (reference sequence). The CDR3 contains 15 residues. Here the CDR3 reads CALWEVHEFDHKKLF. The CDR3 region has the DNA TGTGCCTTGTGGGAGGTGCACGAATTTGATCATAAGAAACTCTTT.

This clone was observed at least ten times. TCRdb's listed protein matches a much larger clone and diverges from this DNA's translation at residue 5, likely through a read error; the protein shown comes from the DNA. The rearrangement links TRGV3 to TRGJ1 or TRGJ2. Matching the DNA to germline supplied the J gene, which TCRdb does not give. The CDR3 spans 13 residues. Germline CDR1 reads VTNTFY; CDR2 reads YDVSTARD (reference sequence). The CDR3 DNA reads as TGTGCCACCTGGGGCAGGGAGAGCTATAAGAAACTCTTT. It encodes CATWGRESYKKLF.

Points on this clone: A far larger clone is a single base away, which makes a read error likely. The sample carries other DNA sequences with the same CDR3. The chain links TRGV2 to TRGJ1 or TRGJ2. TCRdb leaves out the J gene; it was filled in here by matching the DNA to germline. Germline CDR1 reads EGSNGY; CDR2 reads YDSYNSKV. J gave up 8 bases and V 0 bases, and 7 bases lay outside the gene matches. The CDR3 covers 13 residues. This CDR3 is CATWDGKGDKKLF. In DNA, the CDR3 is TGTGCCACCTGGGACGGGAAAGGCGATAAGAAACTCTTT.

A few counts support this clone. The protein recorded in TCRdb matches a much larger clone and deviates from this DNA's translation at residue 2, suggesting a read error; the protein here is obtained by translating the DNA. The V gene is TRGV4, the J gene TRGJ1 or TRGJ2. No J gene is reported in TCRdb; it was inferred here by comparing the DNA with germline. Germline V gene sequence: CDR1 EGSTGY, CDR2 YDSYTSSV. This CDR3 is built from 14 residues. The DNA for the CDR3 is TGTACCACCTGGGATGTGGAAGTCGGAAGGCGGAAACTCTTT. Translating it yields CTTWDVEVGRRKLF.

This clone was detected only a few times. This DNA's translation differs at residue 8 from TCRdb's protein, which comes from a much larger clone; a read error is likely, and the protein shown is translated from the DNA. Additional DNA sequences in this sample encode the identical CDR3. The V call is TRGV9, the J call TRGJP. The J gene, not given by TCRdb, was assigned here from a germline match of the nucleotide sequence. Per germline, CDR1 GITISATS and CDR2 ISYDGTV (reference sequence). The CDR3 has 18 residues. Losses at the gene ends were 1 base for V and 5 bases for J; bases not matched to a gene: 8. The CDR3 is CALWEVRREELGKKIKVF. DNA of the CDR3: TGTGCCTTGTGGGAGGTTCGACGGGAAGAGTTGGGCAAAAAAATCAAGGTATTT.